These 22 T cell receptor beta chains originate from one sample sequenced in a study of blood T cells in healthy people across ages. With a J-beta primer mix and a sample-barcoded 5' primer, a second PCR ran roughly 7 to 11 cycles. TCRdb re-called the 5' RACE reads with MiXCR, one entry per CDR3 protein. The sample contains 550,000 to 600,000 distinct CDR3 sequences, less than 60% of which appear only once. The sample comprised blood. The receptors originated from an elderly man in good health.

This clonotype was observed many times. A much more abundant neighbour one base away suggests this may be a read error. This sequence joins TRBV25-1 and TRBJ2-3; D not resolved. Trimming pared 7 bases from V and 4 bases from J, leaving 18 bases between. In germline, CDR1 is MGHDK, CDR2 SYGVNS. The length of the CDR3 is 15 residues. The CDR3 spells CASTPHRAEADTQYF. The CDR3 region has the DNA TGTGCCAGCACCCCTCACCGAGCTGAAGCAGATACGCAGTATTTT.

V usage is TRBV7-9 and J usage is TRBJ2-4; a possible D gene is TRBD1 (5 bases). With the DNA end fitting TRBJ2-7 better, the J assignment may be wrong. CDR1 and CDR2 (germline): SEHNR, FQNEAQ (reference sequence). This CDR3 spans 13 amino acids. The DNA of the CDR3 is TGTGCCAGCAGACGCACAGGTCCGTGCGAGCAGTACTTC. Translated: CASRRTGPCEQYF.

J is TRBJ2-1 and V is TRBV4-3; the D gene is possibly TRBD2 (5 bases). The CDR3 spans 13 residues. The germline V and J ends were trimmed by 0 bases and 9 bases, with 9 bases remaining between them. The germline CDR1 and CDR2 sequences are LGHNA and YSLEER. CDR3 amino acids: CASSQERDGEQFF. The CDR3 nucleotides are TGCGCCAGCAGCCAAGAGAGGGATGGTGAGCAGTTCTTC.

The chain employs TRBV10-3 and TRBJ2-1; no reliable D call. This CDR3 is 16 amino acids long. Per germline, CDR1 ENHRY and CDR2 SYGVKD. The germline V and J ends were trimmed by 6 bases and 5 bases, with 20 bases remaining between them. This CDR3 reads CAISDPLGKPDNEQFF. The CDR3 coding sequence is TGTGCCATCAGCGACCCTTTAGGCAAACCCGACAATGAGCAGTTCTTC.

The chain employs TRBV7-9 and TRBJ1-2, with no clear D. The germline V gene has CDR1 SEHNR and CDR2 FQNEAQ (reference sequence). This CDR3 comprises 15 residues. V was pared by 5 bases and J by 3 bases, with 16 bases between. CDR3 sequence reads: CASSPSPGDDYGYTF. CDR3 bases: TGTGCCAGCAGCCCTAGCCCGGGAGATGACTATGGCTACACCTTC.

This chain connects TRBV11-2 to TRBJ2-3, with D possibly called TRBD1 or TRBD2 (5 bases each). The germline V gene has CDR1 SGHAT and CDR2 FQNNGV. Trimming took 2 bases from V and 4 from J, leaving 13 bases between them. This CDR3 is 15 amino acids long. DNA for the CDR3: TGTGCCAGCAGCTTAAGGGGACCCGAACCAGATACGCAGTATTTT. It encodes CASSLRGPEPDTQYF.

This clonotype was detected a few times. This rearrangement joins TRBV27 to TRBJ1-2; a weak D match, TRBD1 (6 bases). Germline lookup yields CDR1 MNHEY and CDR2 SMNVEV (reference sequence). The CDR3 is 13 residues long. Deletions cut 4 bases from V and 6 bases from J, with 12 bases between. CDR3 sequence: CASSSLDRNGYTF. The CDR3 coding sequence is TGTGCCAGCAGTTCCTTAGACAGGAATGGCTACACCTTC.

In DNA, the CDR3 is TGTGCCAGCAGCTTAGTCCCACTGGCGGACTACTATGGCTACACCTTC. Its protein product is CASSLVPLADYYGYTF. The chain is built from TRBV11-2 and TRBJ1-2; no firm D call. The CDR3 totals 16 residues. The germline gives CDR1 SGHAT, CDR2 FQNNGV. Deletions cut 1 base from V and 3 bases from J, with 15 bases between. Variable domain in full (rest from reference TRBV11-2 and TRBJ1-2): EAGVAQSPRYKIIEKRQSVAFWCNPISGHATLYWYQQILGQGPKLLIQFQNNGVVDDSQLPKDRFSAERLKGVDSTLKIQPAKLEDSAVYLCASSLVPLADYYGYTFGSGTRLTVV.

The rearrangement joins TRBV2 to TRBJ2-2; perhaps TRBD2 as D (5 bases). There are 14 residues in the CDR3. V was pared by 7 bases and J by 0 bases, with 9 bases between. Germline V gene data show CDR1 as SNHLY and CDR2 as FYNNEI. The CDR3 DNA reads TGTGCCAGCACGAGGGCAGCGAACACCGGGGAGCTGTTTTTT. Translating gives CASTRAANTGELFF.

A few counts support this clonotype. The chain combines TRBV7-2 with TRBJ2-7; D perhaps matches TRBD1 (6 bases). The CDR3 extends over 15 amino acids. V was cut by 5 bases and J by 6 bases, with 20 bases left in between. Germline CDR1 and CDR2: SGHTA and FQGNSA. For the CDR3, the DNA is TGTGCCAGCAGCACCGGAACAGGGAATTGGGCCGAGCAGTACTTC. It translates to CASSTGTGNWAEQYF.

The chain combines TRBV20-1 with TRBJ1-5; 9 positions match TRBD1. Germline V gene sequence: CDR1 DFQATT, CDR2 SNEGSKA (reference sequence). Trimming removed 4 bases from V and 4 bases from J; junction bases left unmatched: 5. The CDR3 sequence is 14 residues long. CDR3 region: CSATGTGHNQPQHF. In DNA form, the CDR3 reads TGCAGTGCTACAGGGACAGGGCATAATCAGCCCCAGCATTTT.

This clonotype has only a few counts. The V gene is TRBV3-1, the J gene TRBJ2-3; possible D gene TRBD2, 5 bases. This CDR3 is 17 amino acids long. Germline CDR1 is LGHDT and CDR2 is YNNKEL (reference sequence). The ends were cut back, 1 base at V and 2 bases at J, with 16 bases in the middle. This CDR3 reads CASSQGPEGVYTDTQYF. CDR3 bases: TGTGCCAGCAGCCAAGGGCCCGAGGGAGTATACACAGATACGCAGTATTTT.

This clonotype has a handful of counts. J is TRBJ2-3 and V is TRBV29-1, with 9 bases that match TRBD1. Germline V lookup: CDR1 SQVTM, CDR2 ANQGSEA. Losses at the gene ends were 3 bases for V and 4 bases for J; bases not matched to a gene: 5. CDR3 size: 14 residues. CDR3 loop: CSVDRDRAADTQYF. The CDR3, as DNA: TGCAGCGTTGACCGGGACAGGGCGGCAGATACGCAGTATTTT.

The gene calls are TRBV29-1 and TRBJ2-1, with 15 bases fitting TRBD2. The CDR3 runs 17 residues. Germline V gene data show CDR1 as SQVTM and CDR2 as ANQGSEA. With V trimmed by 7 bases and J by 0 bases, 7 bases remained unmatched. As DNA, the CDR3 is TGCAGCGCCAGGGGACTAGCGGGAGGTACCTCCTACAATGAGCAGTTCTTC. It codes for CSARGLAGGTSYNEQFF.

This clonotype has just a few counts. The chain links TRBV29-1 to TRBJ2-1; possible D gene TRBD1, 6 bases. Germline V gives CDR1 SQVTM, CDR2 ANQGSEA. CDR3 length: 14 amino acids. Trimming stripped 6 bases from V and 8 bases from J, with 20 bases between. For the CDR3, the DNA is TGCAGCGTCGGAGCAGGGGAAGGGGCGTATGAGCAGTTCTTC. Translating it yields CSVGAGEGAYEQFF.

For the CDR3, the DNA is TGTGCCAGCAGGGGAGGCGGGAGAGGCGGAGAGCAGTACTTC. Its protein product is CASRGGGRGGEQYF. J is TRBJ2-7 and V is TRBV6-2 or TRBV6-3; 7 nucleotides align to TRBD2. Per the germline V gene, CDR1 is MNHEY and CDR2 is SVGEGT. The CDR3 is 14 residues long. V trimming: 6 bases; J trimming: 7 bases; junction bases outside the gene matches: 12.

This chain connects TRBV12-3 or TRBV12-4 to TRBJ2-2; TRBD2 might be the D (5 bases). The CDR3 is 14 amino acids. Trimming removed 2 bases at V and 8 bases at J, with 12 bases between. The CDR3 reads CASSLRGSPGELFF. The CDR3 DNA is TGTGCCAGCAGTTTACGAGGGTCCCCTGGGGAGCTGTTTTTT.

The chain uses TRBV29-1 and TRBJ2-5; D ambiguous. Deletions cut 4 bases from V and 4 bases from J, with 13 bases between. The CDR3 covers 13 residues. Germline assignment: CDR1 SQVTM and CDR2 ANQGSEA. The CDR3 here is CSVVGFSGETQYF. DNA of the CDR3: TGCAGCGTTGTTGGGTTTTCGGGAGAGACCCAGTACTTC. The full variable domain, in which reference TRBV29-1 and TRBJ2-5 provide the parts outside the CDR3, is SAVISQKPSRDICQRGTSLTIQCQVDSQVTMMFWYRQQPGQSLTLIATANQGSEATYESGFVIDKFPISRPNLTFSTLTVSNMSPEDSSIYLCSVVGFSGETQYFGPGTRLLVL.

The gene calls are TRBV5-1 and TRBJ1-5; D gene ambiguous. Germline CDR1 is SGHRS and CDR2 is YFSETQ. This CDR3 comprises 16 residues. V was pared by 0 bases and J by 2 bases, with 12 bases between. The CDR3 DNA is TGCGCCAGCAGCTTGGAGGCTCAAACCGGCAATCAGCCCCAGCATTTT. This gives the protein CASSLEAQTGNQPQHF. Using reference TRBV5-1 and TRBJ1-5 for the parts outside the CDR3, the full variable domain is KAGVTQTPRYLIKTRGQQVTLSCSPISGHRSVSWYQQTPGQGLQFLFEYFSETQRNKGNFPGRFSGRQFSNSRSEMNVSTLELGDSALYLCASSLEAQTGNQPQHFGDGTRLSIL.

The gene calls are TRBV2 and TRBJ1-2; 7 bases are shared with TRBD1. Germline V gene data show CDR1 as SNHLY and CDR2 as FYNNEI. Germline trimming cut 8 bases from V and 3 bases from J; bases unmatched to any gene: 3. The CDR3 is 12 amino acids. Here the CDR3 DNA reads TGTGCCAGCGCCAGGGGGGACTATGGCTACACCTTC. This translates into CASARGDYGYTF. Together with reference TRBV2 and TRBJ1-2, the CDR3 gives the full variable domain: EPEVTQTPSHQVTQMGQEVILRCVPISNHLYFYWYRQILGQKVEFLVSFYNNEISEKSEIFDDQFSVERPDGSNFTLKIRSTKLEDSAMYFCASARGDYGYTFGSGTRLTVV.

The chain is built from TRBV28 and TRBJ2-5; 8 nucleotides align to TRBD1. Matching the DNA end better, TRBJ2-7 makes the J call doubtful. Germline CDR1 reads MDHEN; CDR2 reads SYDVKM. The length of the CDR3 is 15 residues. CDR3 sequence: CASSGPGTGSREQYF. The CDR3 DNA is TGTGCCAGCAGTGGACCCGGGACAGGCAGTCGCGAGCAGTACTTC.

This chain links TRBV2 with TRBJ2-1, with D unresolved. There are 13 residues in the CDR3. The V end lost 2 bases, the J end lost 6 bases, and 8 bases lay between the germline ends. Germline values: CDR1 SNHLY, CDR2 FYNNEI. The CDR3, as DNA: TGTGCCAGCAGTGAACCATTTCTCAATGAGCAGTTCTTC. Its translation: CASSEPFLNEQFF.